These 27 T cell receptor beta chains originate from one sample sequenced in a study of regulatory T cells in long-lasting Graves disease. Building the TCR beta libraries relied on iRepertoire HTBI primers, and CDR3 regions underwent Arm-PCR. TCRdb reanalysed the multiplex PCR reads using MiXCR and keeps one entry per CDR3 protein. The data show around 460,000 distinct CDR3 sequences, roughly a fifth seen once. Sample time point: persistent/refractory GD, antithyroid drugs over 5 years with positive TRAb. With RNA extracted from PBMCs as input, the TCR library was made. The sample was peripheral blood mononuclear cells (PBMCs), taken when the disease was refractory, from a patient treated with antithyroid drugs. The receptors shown here come from a female donor with Graves disease.

This clonotype was seen ten or more times. This chain joins TRBV28 and TRBJ1-2; maybe TRBD1 (5 bases). The CDR3 extends over 16 amino acids. V was pared by 4 bases and J by 0 bases, with 15 bases between. CDR1 is MDHEN and CDR2 is SYDVKM in the germline V gene. The DNA of the CDR3 is TGTGCCAGCAGTTCCCCATCCTCGACAGCTAACTATGGCTACACCTTC. Translating gives CASSSPSSTANYGYTF.

The rearrangement uses TRBV14 and TRBJ1-1; D is undetermined. Trimming took 4 bases from V and 1 from J, leaving 13 bases between them. This CDR3 is built from 15 residues. Germline loops: CDR1 SGHDN, CDR2 FVKESK. The CDR3 DNA follows: TGTGCCAGCAGCCGCCTCAGGATGGGGAACACTGAAGCTTTCTTT. Amino acids: CASSRLRMGNTEAFF.

The J gene is TRBJ1-5, the V gene TRBV24-1; no reliable D call. Between the trimmed V and J ends, which lost 6 bases and 6 bases, there was a span of 11 bases. CDR3 length: 13 residues. CDR1 KGHDR and CDR2 SFDVKD come from the germline V gene. The CDR3 nucleotides read TGTGCCACCAGTATCGGGGTTGGTCAGCCCCAGCATTTT. This sequence encodes CATSIGVGQPQHF.

The V call is TRBV20-1, the J call TRBJ2-2; D is unclear. CDR1 is DFQATT, CDR2 SNEGSKA, per germline (reference sequence). V lost 2 bases and J lost 7, with 14 bases in between. CDR3 length: 14 amino acids. Here the CDR3 DNA reads TGCAGTGCTAGACCCGGAGATTCGGGCGGGGAGCTGTTTTTT. Its protein is CSARPGDSGGELFF.

This clonotype has at least ten counts. This chain joins TRBV28 and TRBJ1-1, with D unclear. Between the trimmed V and J ends, which lost 6 bases and 0 bases, there was a span of 11 bases. CDR1 and CDR2 (germline): MDHEN, SYDVKM. The CDR3 loop spans 14 amino acids. The CDR3 sequence is CASRTDYMNTEAFF. The CDR3 DNA reads TGTGCCAGCAGGACGGACTACATGAACACTGAAGCTTTCTTT.

Of note for this clonotype: A much larger clone lies a single base off, so this may be a read error. This chain joins TRBV6-9 and TRBJ2-6; D unresolved. The CDR3 is 16 amino acids. Between the trimmed V and J ends, which lost 3 bases and 2 bases, there was a span of 11 bases. Germline assignment: CDR1 MNHGY and CDR2 SVAAGI. CDR3 sequence: CASSYSYSPGANVLTF. The CDR3 region has the DNA TGTGCCAGCAGTTACTCCTATAGCCCTGGGGCCAACGTCCTGACTTTC.

V is TRBV5-1 and J is TRBJ2-1; 8 bases match TRBD2. Trimming at V came to 3 bases and at J to 5 bases, leaving 4 bases not matched to a gene. This CDR3 has 14 residues. The germline CDR1 and CDR2 sequences are SGHRS and YFSETQ. CDR3 residues: CASSYSGINNEQFF. The CDR3 DNA is TGCGCCAGCAGCTATAGCGGGATCAACAATGAGCAGTTCTTC.

This clonotype was picked up many times. The chain couples TRBV3-1 to TRBJ1-6, with D unclear. The germline gives CDR1 LGHDT, CDR2 YNNKEL (reference sequence). V lost 0 bases and J lost 9, with 3 bases in between. The length of the CDR3 is 12 residues. The CDR3 DNA follows: TGTGCCAGCAGCCAAGAAGGTTCACCCCTCCACTTT. Protein sequence: CASSQEGSPLHF.

About this clonotype itself: Given a much more abundant clone one base away, this may be a read error. The chain has TRBV6-2 or TRBV6-3 and TRBJ2-7; either TRBD1 or TRBD2 may supply D (7 bases each). The length of the CDR3 is 14 residues. Germline V gives CDR1 MNHEY, CDR2 SVGEGT. The ends were cut back, 10 bases at V and 6 bases at J, with 22 bases in the middle. The CDR3 nucleotides read TGTGCCACGAGCGGGACAGTGGCGTTGGTCGAGCAGTACTTC. It encodes CATSGTVALVEQYF.

V is TRBV20-1 and J is TRBJ1-6; 7 nucleotides agree with TRBD1. The CDR3 is 14 amino acids. CDR1 and CDR2 (germline): DFQATT, SNEGSKA (reference sequence). Trimming at V came to 6 bases and at J to 10 bases, leaving 12 bases not matched to a gene. The CDR3 sequence: CSASRGDLGSPLHF. In DNA form, the CDR3 reads TGCAGTGCCTCCAGGGGGGACCTGGGATCACCCCTCCACTTT.

This chain joins TRBV30 and TRBJ2-7; 9 nucleotides align to TRBD1. The CDR3 has 14 amino acids. V shed 0 bases, J shed 2 bases, and the junction held 2 bases outside the gene matches. Germline CDR1 and CDR2: GTSNPN and SVGIG (reference sequence). Written as DNA, the CDR3 is TGTGCCTGGAGTGTGACAGGGGGGGCCTACGAGCAGTACTTC. This translates into CAWSVTGGAYEQYF.

This clonotype came up many times. The chain has TRBV7-8 and TRBJ2-7; D is undetermined. There are 14 residues in the CDR3. From germline, CDR1 is SGHVS and CDR2 FQNEAQ. Trimming cost V 2 bases and J 5 bases, with 13 bases left between them. The CDR3 bases are TGTGCCAGCAGCTTATGGCAGCTATCGCACGAGCAGTACTTC. Its translation: CASSLWQLSHEQYF. The complete variable domain, with remaining parts taken from reference TRBV7-8 and TRBJ2-7, reads GAGVSQSPRYKVAKRGQDVALRCDPISGHVSLFWYQQALGQGPEFLTYFQNEAQLDKSGLPSDRFFAERPEGSVSTLKIQRTQQEDSAVYLCASSLWQLSHEQYFGPGTRLTVT.

At least ten counts were recorded for this clonotype. The chain employs TRBV2 and TRBJ1-1; TRBD1 is a possible D gene (6 bases). This CDR3 comprises 14 residues. Germline V gives CDR1 SNHLY, CDR2 FYNNEI. V gave up 6 bases and J gave up 8 bases, with 19 bases separating them. CDR3 in DNA: TGTGCCAGCAGCCGACAGGCTTACCCCTCCGAAGCTTTCTTT. Translated, it gives CASSRQAYPSEAFF.

CDR3 sequence (DNA): TGTGCCAGCAGGCAAATAATCGTGTCAGGGGGTTCACATGGCTACACCTTC. Protein sequence: CASRQIIVSGGSHGYTF. This chain joins TRBV7-2 and TRBJ1-2; TRBD1 agrees at 7 bases. Germline CDR1 and CDR2: SGHTA and FQGNSA. CDR3 length: 17 residues. V was pared by 6 bases and J by 6 bases, with 19 bases of the junction left unmatched.

A remark on this clonotype: Since a much larger clone is just one base distant, this may be a read error. The chain carries TRBV13 and TRBJ2-7, with a weak D call TRBD2 (6 bases). Germline loops: CDR1 PRHDT, CDR2 FYEKMQ (reference sequence). This CDR3 is built from 15 residues. Here the CDR3 reads CAGSPSGTGAYEQYF. The CDR3 DNA sequence: TGTGCCGGCAGCCCCTCCGGGACGGGAGCCTACGAGCAGTACTTC. The full variable domain, in which reference TRBV13 and TRBJ2-7 provide the parts outside the CDR3, is AAGVIQSPRHLIKEKRETATLKCYPIPRHDTVYWYQQGPGQDPQFLISFYEKMQSDKGSIPDRFSAQQFSDYHSELNMSSLELGDSALYFCAGSPSGTGAYEQYFGPGTRLTVT.

This clonotype was detected ten times or more. The chain employs TRBV5-1 and TRBJ2-5; D may match TRBD1 or TRBD2 (5 bases each). In germline, CDR1 is SGHRS, CDR2 YFSETQ. The V gene lost 4 bases and the J gene lost 0 bases, with 10 bases spanning the gap. There are 14 residues in the CDR3. The CDR3 bases are TGCGCCAGCAGCCCCGGGACGAACCAAGAGACCCAGTACTTC. Translating it yields CASSPGTNQETQYF.

V is TRBV4-2 and J is TRBJ2-7, with D unclear. This CDR3 region has 14 residues. V lost 1 base, J lost 5 bases, and 12 bases lay in between. Germline V gives CDR1 LGHNA, CDR2 YNFKEQ. For the CDR3, the DNA is TGTGCCAGCAGCCAAGCTGCCAGGTCGGACGAGCAGTACTTC. As protein: CASSQAARSDEQYF.

This clonotype appeared many times. V and J are TRBV7-9 and TRBJ1-1, with a possible D match to TRBD1 (6 bases). The V end lost 4 bases, the J end lost 3 bases, and 9 bases lay between the germline ends. Germline CDR1 and CDR2: SEHNR and FQNEAQ (reference sequence). The CDR3 totals 13 residues. The CDR3 spells CASSSDSYTEAFF. In DNA, the CDR3 is TGTGCCAGCAGCTCGGACAGTTACACTGAAGCTTTCTTT.

This clonotype was counted between two and nine times. This chain uses TRBV4-3 with TRBJ2-1; 9 nucleotides line up with TRBD1. Germline V lookup: CDR1 LGHNA, CDR2 YSLEER. With V trimmed by 5 bases and J by 8 bases, 7 bases remained unmatched. This CDR3 contains 14 residues. The CDR3 coding sequence is TGCGCCAGCAGCACTGGACAGGGGAGGTATGAGCAGTTCTTC. Translating it yields CASSTGQGRYEQFF.

This clonotype has ten or more counts. The chain combines TRBV29-1 with TRBJ2-5; D not resolved. V was shortened by 7 bases and J by 5 bases, with 17 bases between the two germline ends. Germline assignment: CDR1 SQVTM and CDR2 ANQGSEA. The length of the CDR3 is 13 residues. The CDR3 DNA is TGCAGCGGCCTAGATGCGGTGTGGGAGACCCAGTACTTC. It is translated as CSGLDAVWETQYF.

This clonotype was recorded at least ten times. The gene calls are TRBV29-1 and TRBJ1-1; unclear D gene. V lost 4 bases, J lost 0 bases, and 3 bases lay in between. The CDR3 spans 11 residues. Looked up from germline, CDR1 is SQVTM and CDR2 is ANQGSEA. CDR3 nucleotides: TGCAGCGTTGGAATGAACACTGAAGCTTTCTTT. Translating it yields CSVGMNTEAFF.

This clonotype was seen a handful of times. The chain uses TRBV7-2 and TRBJ2-2; D remains ambiguous. Trimming cost V 3 bases and J 0 bases, with 11 bases left between them. CDR3 length equals 16 residues. The germline CDR1 and CDR2 sequences are SGHTA and FQGNSA. The CDR3 sequence is CASSFSGPPNTGELFF. CDR3 nucleotides: TGTGCCAGCAGCTTCTCAGGACCCCCGAACACCGGGGAGCTGTTTTTT. Full variable domain (missing parts from reference TRBV7-2 and TRBJ2-2): GAGVSQSPSNKVTEKGKDVELRCDPISGHTALYWYRQSLGQGLEFLIYFQGNSAPDKSGLPSDRFSAERTGGSVSTLTIQRTQQEDSAVYLCASSFSGPPNTGELFFGEGSRLTVL.

J is TRBJ1-3 and V is TRBV4-3; D gene uncertain. Deletions cut 0 bases from V and 2 bases from J, with 8 bases between. Germline V gene data show CDR1 as LGHNA and CDR2 as YSLEER. CDR3 size: 15 residues. CDR3 sequence: CASSQERAPGNTIYF. CDR3 DNA sequence: TGCGCCAGCAGCCAAGAGAGGGCTCCTGGAAACACCATATATTTT.

This clonotype was observed a handful of times. This sequence joins TRBV6-1 and TRBJ2-6; 10 nucleotides line up with TRBD2. The V segment lost 6 bases and the J segment 1 base; nucleotides outside the gene matches: 21. The CDR3 is 22 amino acids. Per germline, CDR1 MNHNS and CDR2 SASEGT. The CDR3 spells CASSRGTSDHQNQLSGANVLTF. The DNA of the CDR3 is TGTGCCAGCAGCCGCGGGACTAGCGACCACCAAAATCAGTTATCTGGGGCCAACGTCCTGACTTTC.

This clonotype was detected only a few times. The genes are TRBV5-5 and TRBJ2-3; D not certain. The CDR3 length is 14 residues. V was clipped by 3 bases and J by 0 bases, with 8 bases between them. In germline, CDR1 is SGHKS, CDR2 YYEKEE (reference sequence). Here the CDR3 reads CASSYMGSTDTQYF. CDR3 nucleotides: TGTGCCAGCAGCTACATGGGGAGCACAGATACGCAGTATTTT.

The V and J genes are TRBV6-1 and TRBJ2-7; 8 bases align to TRBD2. Trimming at V came to 6 bases and at J to 6 bases, leaving 10 bases not matched to a gene. From germline, CDR1 is MNHNS and CDR2 SASEGT. This CDR3 has 14 amino acids. DNA for the CDR3: TGTGCCAGCAGCCCGACGGGGGGGAGGCTCGAGCAGTACTTC. This translates into CASSPTGGRLEQYF.

This clonotype was recorded at least ten times. The V gene is TRBV7-9, the J gene TRBJ2-5; the D gene is possibly TRBD1 (5 bases). The germline V gene has CDR1 SEHNR and CDR2 FQNEAQ (reference sequence). There are 14 residues in the CDR3. The V gene lost 5 bases and the J gene lost 1 base, with 11 bases spanning the gap. The DNA for the CDR3 is TGTGCCAGCAGCCCACCGGACACCCAAGAGACCCAGTACTTC. Encoded protein: CASSPPDTQETQYF.